This T cell receptor (beta chain) was captured in a study of cytomegalovirus exposure and HLA in healthy donors. The PCR employed 60 Vbeta primers together with 13 Jbeta primers. Clones were read by immunoSEQ multiplex PCR, and TCRdb kept only the in-frame ones, dropping some. This repertoire shows fewer than 110,000 clones, around four fifths found once; its top ten account for around 4.4%. General study results and limits: The availability of immune exposure information extended only to CMV serostatus.

This clone has only a few counts. Its antigen is currently unknown. Other DNA sequences in the same sample also yield this CDR3. Germline V lookup: CDR1 MNHNY, CDR2 SVGAGI (reference sequence). With 6 bases clipped from V and 3 bases from J, the junction kept 0 bases outside the gene matches. This CDR3 is built from 13 residues. The material sequenced was PBMCs. This sequence was found in a middle-aged man in good health and CMV-seronegative. V is TRBV6-6 and J is TRBJ2-2; 8 nucleotides align to TRBD2. CDR3 sequence: CASSGGDTGELFF. The CDR3, as DNA: TGTGCCAGCAGCGGGGGGGACACCGGGGAGCTGTTTTTT.